This TCR beta chain was captured in a study of T cell repertoires in cytomegalovirus infection (dated by TCRdb to between 2017 and 2020). In the study overall: Peptide stimulations targeted recently identified HLA-C-restricted CMV epitopes, whose presentation resists viral immunomodulation, together with well-studied HLA-B-restricted epitopes. Because public TCR beta signatures pointed to carriage of CMV infection together with the matching HLA type, the HLA type of each donor mattered for the analysis.

Its CDR3 holds 12 amino acids, cysteine through phenylalanine. Only the CDR3 region is kept as DNA, spanning 36 bases read in frame from base 1. Taken from the germline V gene, the CDR1 and CDR2 loops are SGHTA and FQGNSA. Relative to germline, V is 5 bases shorter and J is 13 bases shorter, with 15 bases between their ends. Sequencing took place on an Illumina HiSeq 1500. TCRdb trimmed public reads at Q25 via fastp, called clones via MiXCR and kept in-frame beta chains. CDR3 protein sequences are deduplicated, and each keeps its most common genes and DNA. Within this sample are 250,000 to 400,000 distinct CDR3 sequences, with roughly 25% of them counted one time only. Clones ranked in the top ten supply roughly 13% of the sample. In this sample, this clonotype turned up many times. Its target antigen remains unknown. The input lacks base qualities; no much larger clone sits a single base away. Overall study outcomes, separate from this receptor: The ex vivo response was dominated by HLA-C-restricted CMV-specific TCR beta clonotypes, which also provided the single most frequent clonotype in two of eight donors. Cumulative frequency of public TCR beta family members discriminated carriers of CMV infection plus the relevant HLA type in this cohort and an independent 352-donor cohort.

The treatment or condition label on this specimen signifies: in vitro stimulation with specific CMV peptide epitopes to enrich CMV-specific T cells. The chain is made from TRBV7-2 and TRBJ2-1; a confident D gene designation cannot be given. Sequences were derived from cultured PBMCs, sampled from culture after CMV antigen stimulation. This TCR was recovered from a human donor in good health (CMV status not recorded). Some clones in this sample may be carry-over from other donors' samples. The CDR3 protein: CASSPISYVQFF. In nucleotide form, the sequence is TGTGCCAGCAGCCCCATCTCCTATGTACAGTTCTTC.